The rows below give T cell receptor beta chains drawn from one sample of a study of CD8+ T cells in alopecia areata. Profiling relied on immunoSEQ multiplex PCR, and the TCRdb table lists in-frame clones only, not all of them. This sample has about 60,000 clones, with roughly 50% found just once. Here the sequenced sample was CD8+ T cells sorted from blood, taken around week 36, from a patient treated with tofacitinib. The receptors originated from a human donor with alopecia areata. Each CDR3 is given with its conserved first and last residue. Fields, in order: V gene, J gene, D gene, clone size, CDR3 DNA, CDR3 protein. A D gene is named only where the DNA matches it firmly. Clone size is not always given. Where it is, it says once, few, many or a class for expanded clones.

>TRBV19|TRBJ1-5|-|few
TGTGCCACTGCATTGGATTATAATCAGCCCCAGCATTTT
CATALDYNQPQHF
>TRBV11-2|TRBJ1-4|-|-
TGTGCCAGCAGCTTCCGGGACACCCCCCGGGAAAAACTGTTTTTT
CASSFRDTPREKLFF
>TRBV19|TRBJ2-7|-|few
TGTGCCAGTAGTATAAAGGTCAGGGGCTACGAGCAGTACTTC
CASSIKVRGYEQYF
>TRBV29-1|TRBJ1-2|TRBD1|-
TGCAGCGTCACTGGGACAGCGGCGTGGTTTGGCTATGGCTACACCTTC
CSVTGTAAWFGYGYTF
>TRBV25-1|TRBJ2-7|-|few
TGTGCCAGCAGTGATATCCTCAAAAGATACTTC
CASSDILKRYF
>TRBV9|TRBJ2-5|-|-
TGTGCCAGCAGCCCGTGGGGGCAACAGGAGACCCAGTACTTC
CASSPWGQQETQYF
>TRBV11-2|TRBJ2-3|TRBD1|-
TGTGCCAGCAGGTCGGGACAGAGGACAGATACGCAGTATTTT
CASRSGQRTDTQYF
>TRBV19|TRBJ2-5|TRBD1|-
TGTGCCAGTAGCCTCGGGGGACAGGGTAGTGAGACCCAGTACTTC
CASSLGGQGSETQYF
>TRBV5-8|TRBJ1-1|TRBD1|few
TGTGCCGCGAAAGCACCGGGACAGACAACTGAAGCTTTCTTT
CAAKAPGQTTEAFF
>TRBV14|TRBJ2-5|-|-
TGTGCCAGCAGCCAAGATGAGGAGACCCAGTACTTC
CASSQDEETQYF
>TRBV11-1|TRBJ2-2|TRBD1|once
TGTGCCAGCAGTTCTAGACAGGGATTTTACGGGGAGCTGTTTTTT
CASSSRQGFYGELFF
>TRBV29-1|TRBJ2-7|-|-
TGCAGCGTCACCGGGGGACAGACCTACGAGCAGTACTTC
CSVTGGQTYEQYF
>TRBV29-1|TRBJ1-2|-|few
TGCAGCGTCCCTGGGGGGGGCGTCGGCTACACCTTC
CSVPGGGVGYTF
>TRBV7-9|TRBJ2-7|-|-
TGTGCCAGCAGCCAGACAGGCTCCTACGAGCAGTACTTC
CASSQTGSYEQYF
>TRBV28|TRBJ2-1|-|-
TGTGCCAGCAGTTTGGTGGACTACAATGAGCAGTTCTTC
CASSLVDYNEQFF
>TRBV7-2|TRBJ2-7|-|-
TGTGCCAGCAGCTTAGCGCTGGCGGTCTTCGAGCAGTACTTC
CASSLALAVFEQYF
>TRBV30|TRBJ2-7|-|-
TGTGCCTGGAGTGAAAGTTACGAGCAGTACTTC
CAWSESYEQYF
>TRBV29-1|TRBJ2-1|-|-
TGCAGCGTGGGCCGGGGGGCGGTTTACAATGAGCAGTTCTTC
CSVGRGAVYNEQFF
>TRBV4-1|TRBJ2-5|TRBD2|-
TGCGCCAGCAGCCCCGATGGGGGGGGTCGAGAGACCCAGTACTTC
CASSPDGGGRETQYF
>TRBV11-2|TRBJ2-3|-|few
TGTGCCAGCAGCTTAGATCAGAGCCACAGCACAGATACGCAGTATTTT
CASSLDQSHSTDTQYF
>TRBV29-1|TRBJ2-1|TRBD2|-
TGCAGCGCGACCGGAGGGACTAGCGGATCTCACAATGAGCAGTTCTTC
CSATGGTSGSHNEQFF
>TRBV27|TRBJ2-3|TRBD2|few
TGTGCCAGCAGTCCGTGGCATGATGCAGGGACTAGCGAGTACACAGATACGCAGTATTTT
CASSPWHDAGTSEYTDTQYF
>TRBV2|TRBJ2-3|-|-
TGTGCCATCGCCGACCTAGCGACCAACACAGATACGCAGTATTTT
CAIADLATNTDTQYF
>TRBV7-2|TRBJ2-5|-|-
TGTGCCAGCAGCTTAGTGCGGTCGGGAGAGACCCAGTACTTC
CASSLVRSGETQYF
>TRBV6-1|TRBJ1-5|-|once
TGTGCCAGCAGGGAGGGACCCGGGGCTCATCAGCCCCAGCATTTT
CASREGPGAHQPQHF
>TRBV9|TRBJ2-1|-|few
TGTGCCAGCGGAGCTTACAATGAGCAGTTCTTC
CASGAYNEQFF
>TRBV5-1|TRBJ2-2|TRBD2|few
TGCGCCAGCAGCTCAACTGGGACTAGCGGGAGAGAAGGCACCGGGGAGCTGTTTTTT
CASSSTGTSGREGTGELFF
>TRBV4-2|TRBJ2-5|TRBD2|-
TGTGCCAGCAGCTCAAGTACTGGGACTAAAGAGACCCAGTACTTC
CASSSSTGTKETQYF
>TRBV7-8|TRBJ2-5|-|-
TGTGCCAGCAGCTTAGAAGCAGGGATGGTTGAGACCCAGTACTTC
CASSLEAGMVETQYF
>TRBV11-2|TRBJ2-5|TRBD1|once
TGTGCCAGCAGCCCGGGACAGGGCCTCTGGGAGACCCAGTACTTC
CASSPGQGLWETQYF
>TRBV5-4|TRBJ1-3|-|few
TGTGCCAGCAGCGGGAGCTCTGGAAACACCATATATTTT
CASSGSSGNTIYF
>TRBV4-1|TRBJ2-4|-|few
TGCGCCAGCAGCCAAGGGGGCCTCGCTGAGGGCATTCAGTACTTC
CASSQGGLAEGIQYF
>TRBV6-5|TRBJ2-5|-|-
TGTGCCAGCAGTTACGAACAGGGACATCTTGGGACCCAGTACTTC
CASSYEQGHLGTQYF
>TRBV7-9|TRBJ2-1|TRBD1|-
TGTGCCAGCAGCTTACGTACAGGGGTCGATGAGCAGTTCTTC
CASSLRTGVDEQFF
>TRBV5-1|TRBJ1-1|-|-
TGCGCCAGCAGCTTGGACAGCTTGAACACTGAAGCTTTCTTT
CASSLDSLNTEAFF
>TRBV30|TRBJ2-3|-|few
TGTGCCTGGAGTGTACGCCTAGATACGCAGTATTTT
CAWSVRLDTQYF
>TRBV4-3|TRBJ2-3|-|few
TGCGCCAGCAGCCAAGGGCGGGCCCCCGTGCACGCGCAGTATTTT
CASSQGRAPVHAQYF
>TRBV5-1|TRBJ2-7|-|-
TGCGCCAGCAGCTTGAGCAGGGTCAGCTACGAGCAGTACTTC
CASSLSRVSYEQYF
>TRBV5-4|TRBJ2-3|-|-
TGTGCCAGCAGCTTCGGCACAGATACGCAGTATTTT
CASSFGTDTQYF
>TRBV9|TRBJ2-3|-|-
TGTGCCAGCTGGAGCCCGCCAGATACGCAGTATTTT
CASWSPPDTQYF
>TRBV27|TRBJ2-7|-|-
TGTGCCGCAGCTCGCGGCGGGTCCTACGAGCAGTACTTC
CAAARGGSYEQYF
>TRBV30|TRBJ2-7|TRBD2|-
TGTGCCTGGAGTGTAGGGCTAGCGGGAGGGTACGAGCAGTACTTC
CAWSVGLAGGYEQYF
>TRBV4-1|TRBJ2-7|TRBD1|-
TGCGCCAGCAGCCAGAAGGGGACAGGGGTGTCCGAGCAGTACTTC
CASSQKGTGVSEQYF
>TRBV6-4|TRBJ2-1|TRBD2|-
TGTGCCAGCAGTGACGGGACTAGCGGGAGTACGCAGTTCTTC
CASSDGTSGSTQFF
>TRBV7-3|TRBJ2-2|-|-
TGTGCCAGCAGCTTAGGGCTAGGCGCCACCGGGGAGCTGTTTTTT
CASSLGLGATGELFF